The 8 T cell receptor beta chains below come from one sample, sequenced in a study of T cell responses to AZD1222 COVID-19 vaccine. Measured with immunoSEQ multiplex PCR; TCRdb has only the in-frame clones, and not every one. The sample includes 110,000 or so clones, roughly 90% of them seen just once. Source: peripheral blood, taken on day 0 of AZD1222 vaccination. These receptors came from an adult in good health.

The rearrangement joins TRBV6-5 to TRBJ1-2; D is perhaps TRBD1 (6 bases). Germline lookup yields CDR1 MNHEY and CDR2 SVGAGI. V shed 5 bases and J shed 4 bases, with 8 bases lying between them. The CDR3 length is 12 residues. CDR3 region: CASSQTGYGYTF. CDR3 DNA sequence: TGTGCCAGCAGTCAGACAGGCTATGGCTACACCTTC.

The chain couples TRBV2 to TRBJ2-7; D gene unclear. Germline values: CDR1 SNHLY, CDR2 FYNNEI. The CDR3 length is 14 residues. The ends were cut back, 6 bases at V and 0 bases at J, with 12 bases in the middle. The CDR3 nucleotides are TGTGCCAGCAGCCCCCTTACGAGCTCCTACGAGCAGTACTTC. Residues: CASSPLTSSYEQYF.

In DNA, the CDR3 is TGCGCCAGCAGTGAAGCGGGACTTACTGGAAACACCATATATTTT. This translates into CASSEAGLTGNTIYF. This sequence joins TRBV10-1 and TRBJ1-3, with a possible D match to TRBD1 (5 bases). The CDR3 extends over 15 amino acids. The V gene's germline CDR1 is WNHNN and CDR2 SYGVQD (reference sequence). Deletions cut 3 bases from V and 2 bases from J, with 11 bases between.

The DNA for the CDR3 is TGCAGCGGAGCCGGGGGTCGGGGACCTGAAGCTTTCTTT. As protein: CSGAGGRGPEAFF. J is TRBJ1-1 and V is TRBV29-1; weak D call: TRBD1 (5 bases). From germline, CDR1 is SQVTM and CDR2 ANQGSEA. This CDR3 is 13 amino acids long. The V gene lost 7 bases and the J gene lost 6 bases, with 18 bases spanning the gap. The full variable domain, rest sourced from reference TRBV29-1 and TRBJ1-1, is SAVISQKPSRDICQRGTSLTIQCQVDSQVTMMFWYRQQPGQSLTLIATANQGSEATYESGFVIDKFPISRPNLTFSTLTVSNMSPEDSSIYLCSGAGGRGPEAFFGQGTRLTVV.

The chain has TRBV7-2 and TRBJ2-5; D not certain. V was trimmed by 7 bases and J by 1 base, leaving 7 bases between them. This CDR3 contains 12 residues. Germline CDR1 and CDR2: SGHTA and FQGNSA. CDR3 loop: CASTLGQETQYF. CDR3 DNA: TGTGCCAGCACCCTCGGCCAAGAGACCCAGTACTTC.

This chain uses TRBV9 with TRBJ2-1; no clear D gene. CDR3 size: 12 residues. The V gene's germline CDR1 is SGDLS and CDR2 YYNGEE. Trimming shortened V by 3 bases and J by 5 bases, and 6 bases separated the two germline ends. CDR3 loop: CASSGSDNEQFF. Written as DNA, the CDR3 is TGTGCCAGCAGCGGGAGTGACAATGAGCAGTTCTTC.

The chain employs TRBV7-9 and TRBJ1-2; tentative D call: TRBD1 (5 bases). Germline CDR1 SEHNR, CDR2 FQNEAQ (reference sequence). Trimming left V 5 bases short and J 8 bases short, with 18 bases between. The CDR3 contains 14 residues. As DNA, the CDR3 is TGTGCCAGCAGCGTTCAGGGTAGTTGGCGCGGCTACACCTTC. Its translation is CASSVQGSWRGYTF.

The chain uses TRBV27 and TRBJ1-3; 12 nucleotides agree with TRBD1. V dropped 0 bases and J dropped 8; count of bases not matched to a gene: 2. Germline lookup yields CDR1 MNHEY and CDR2 SMNVEV (reference sequence). There are 15 residues in the CDR3. CDR3 sequence (DNA): TGTGCCAGCAGTTTATCGGGACAGGGGGCAGACACCATATATTTT. Protein: CASSLSGQGADTIYF.